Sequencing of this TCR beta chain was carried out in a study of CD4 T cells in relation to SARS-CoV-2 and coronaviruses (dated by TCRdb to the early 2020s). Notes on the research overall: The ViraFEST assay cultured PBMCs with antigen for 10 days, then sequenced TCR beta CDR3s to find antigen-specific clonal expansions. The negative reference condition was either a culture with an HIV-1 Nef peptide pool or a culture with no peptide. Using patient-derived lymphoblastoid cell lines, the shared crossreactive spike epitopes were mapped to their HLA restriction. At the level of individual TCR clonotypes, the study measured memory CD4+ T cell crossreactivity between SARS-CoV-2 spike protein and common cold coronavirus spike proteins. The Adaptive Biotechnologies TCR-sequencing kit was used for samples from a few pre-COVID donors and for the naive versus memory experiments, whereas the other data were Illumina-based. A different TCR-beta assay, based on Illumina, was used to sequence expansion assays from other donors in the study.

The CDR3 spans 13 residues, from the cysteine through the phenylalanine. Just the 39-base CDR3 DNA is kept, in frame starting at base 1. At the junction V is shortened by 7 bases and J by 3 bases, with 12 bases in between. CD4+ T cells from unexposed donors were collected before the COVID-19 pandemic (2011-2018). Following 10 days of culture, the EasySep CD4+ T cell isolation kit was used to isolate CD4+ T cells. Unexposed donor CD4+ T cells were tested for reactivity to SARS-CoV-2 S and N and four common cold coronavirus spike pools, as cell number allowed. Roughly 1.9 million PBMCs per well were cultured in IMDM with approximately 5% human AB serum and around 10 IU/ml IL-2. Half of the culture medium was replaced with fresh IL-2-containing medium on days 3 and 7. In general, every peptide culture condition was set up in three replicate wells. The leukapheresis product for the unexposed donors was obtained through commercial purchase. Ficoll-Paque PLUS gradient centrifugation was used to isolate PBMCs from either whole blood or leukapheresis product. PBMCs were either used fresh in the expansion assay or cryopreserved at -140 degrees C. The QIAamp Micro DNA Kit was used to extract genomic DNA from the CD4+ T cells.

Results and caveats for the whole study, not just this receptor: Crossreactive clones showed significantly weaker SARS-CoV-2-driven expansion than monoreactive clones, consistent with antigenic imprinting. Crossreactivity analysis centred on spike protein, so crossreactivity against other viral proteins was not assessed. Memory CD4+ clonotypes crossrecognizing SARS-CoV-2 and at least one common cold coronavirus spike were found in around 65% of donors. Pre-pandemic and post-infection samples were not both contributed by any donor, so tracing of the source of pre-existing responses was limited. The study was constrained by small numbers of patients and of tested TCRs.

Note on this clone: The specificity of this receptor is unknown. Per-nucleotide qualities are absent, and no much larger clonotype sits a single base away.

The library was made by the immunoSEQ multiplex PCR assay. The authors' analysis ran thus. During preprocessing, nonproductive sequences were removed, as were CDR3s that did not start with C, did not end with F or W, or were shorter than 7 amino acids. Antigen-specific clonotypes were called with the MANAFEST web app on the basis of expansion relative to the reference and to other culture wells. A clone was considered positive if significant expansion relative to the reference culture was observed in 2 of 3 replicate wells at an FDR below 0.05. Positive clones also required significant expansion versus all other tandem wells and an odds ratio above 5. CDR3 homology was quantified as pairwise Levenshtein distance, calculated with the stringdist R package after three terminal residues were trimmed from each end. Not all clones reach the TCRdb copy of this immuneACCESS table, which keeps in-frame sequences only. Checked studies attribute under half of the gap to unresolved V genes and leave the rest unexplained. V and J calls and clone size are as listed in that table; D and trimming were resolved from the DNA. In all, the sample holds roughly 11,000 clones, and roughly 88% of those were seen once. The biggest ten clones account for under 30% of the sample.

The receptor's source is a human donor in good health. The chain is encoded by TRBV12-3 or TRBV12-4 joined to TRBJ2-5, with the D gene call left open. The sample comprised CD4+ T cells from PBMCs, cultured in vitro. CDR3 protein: CASTLGQEETQYF. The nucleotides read TGTGCCAGCACCCTCGGGCAGGAAGAGACCCAGTACTTC.